This T cell receptor (beta chain) was identified during a study of blood T cell repertoires in COVID-19 (dated by TCRdb to between 2020 and 2021). About the study as a whole: The collaborator samples originated in the United States, Italy and Spain and spanned the acute and convalescent phases of COVID-19. The repertoires were made available in a free public database intended to serve as a resource for research on the immune response to SARS-CoV-2. The samples were drawn from the first 160 participants of the ongoing ImmuneRACE study and from some 1,300 subjects provided by 6 global collaborators. Deeply sampled blood TCRbeta repertoires from subjects exposed to, actively infected with, or recovered from COVID-19 were included in the dataset. The prospective study material was composed of cDNA or gDNA derived from T cells, B-cell-depleted T cells, or PBMCs. Where available, HLA class I and class II types were obtained from metadata supplied by the sample provider rather than from assay-based typing. The sample metadata nearly always contained a de-identified subject ID, COVID-19 status, age in years and sex. The study at large found these results: The amount of clinical and demographic metadata varied by source and participant and was provided uncurated.

The immunoSEQ Assay, a bias-controlled multiplex PCR, was used to amplify TCRbeta CDR3 regions from genomic DNA. The study's processing was this. Nucleated cell counts per sample were estimated from amplification of reference gene primers within the assay. Sequence reads were collapsed and filtered to measure the absolute abundance of every unique TCRbeta CDR3 rearrangement. For each sample, productive Simpson clonality was calculated as the square root of Simpson's diversity index over productive rearrangements. TCRdb took this table from immuneACCESS and kept in-frame rearrangements with V and J called. Such tables lack part of the clones; where checked against another copy, unresolved V genes explain under half of the gap, and the rest is unexplained. V and J calls and clone size come straight from that table; D and trimming were deduced from the DNA. The sample records some 80,000 clones, roughly 87% of which are singletons. Around 5% of the sample belongs to the ten largest clones.

Each collaborating institution followed its own protocols to collect whole blood in K2EDTA tubes. For TCRbeta analysis, collaborators shipped samples as frozen whole blood, isolated PBMCs, or DNA extracted from either of those sample types. The trim is 4 bases for V and 4 bases for J, with a gap of 14 bases between the germline ends. Measured from the cysteine to the phenylalanine, the CDR3 is 14 residues long. CDR3 DNA only is kept here, 42 bases in frame from base 1. CDR1 and CDR2 are read off the germline V gene (reference sequence) as MNHEY and SMNVEV. Remarks on this clone: It has no known antigen specificity. Base qualities are not provided; no much larger clone lies one nucleotide away.

This TCR was sampled from a woman of 80 years or more with active or convalescent COVID-19. Sequencing used peripheral blood. The chain uses TRBV27 and TRBJ2-7, and the D gene may be TRBD2, 7 bases matching. The nucleotides read TGTGCCAGCAGTTCGGGGGGCCCCCTTTACGAGCAGTACTTC. It is translated as CASSSGGPLYEQYF.